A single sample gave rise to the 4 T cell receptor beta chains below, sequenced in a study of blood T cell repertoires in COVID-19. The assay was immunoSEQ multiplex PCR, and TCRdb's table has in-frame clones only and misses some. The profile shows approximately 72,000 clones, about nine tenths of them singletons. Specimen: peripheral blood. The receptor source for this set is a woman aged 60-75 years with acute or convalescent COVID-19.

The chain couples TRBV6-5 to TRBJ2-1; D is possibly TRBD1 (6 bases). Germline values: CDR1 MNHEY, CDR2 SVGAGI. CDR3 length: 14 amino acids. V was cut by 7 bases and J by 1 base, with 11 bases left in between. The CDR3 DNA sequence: TGTGCCAGCACTCCGAGGGGGTCCTACAATGAGCAGTTCTTC. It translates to CASTPRGSYNEQFF.

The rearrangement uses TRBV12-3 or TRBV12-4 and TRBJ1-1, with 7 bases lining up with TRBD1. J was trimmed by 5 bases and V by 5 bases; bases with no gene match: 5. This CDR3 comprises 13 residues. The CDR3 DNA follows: TGTGCCAGCAGTAAGGGACAGCGGACTGAAGCTTTCTTT. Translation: CASSKGQRTEAFF.

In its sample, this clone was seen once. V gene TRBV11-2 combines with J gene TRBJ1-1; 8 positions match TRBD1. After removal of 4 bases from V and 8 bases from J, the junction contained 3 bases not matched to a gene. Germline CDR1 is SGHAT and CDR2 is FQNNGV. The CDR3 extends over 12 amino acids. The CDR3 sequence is CASSSWTGEAFF. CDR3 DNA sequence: TGTGCCAGCAGCTCCTGGACAGGGGAAGCTTTCTTT.

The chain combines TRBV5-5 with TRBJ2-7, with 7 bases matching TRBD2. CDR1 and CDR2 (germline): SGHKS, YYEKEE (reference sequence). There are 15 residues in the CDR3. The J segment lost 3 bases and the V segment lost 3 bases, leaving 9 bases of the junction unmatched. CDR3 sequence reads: CASSSSGTQDYEQYF. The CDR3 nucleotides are TGTGCCAGCAGCTCAAGCGGGACGCAAGACTACGAGCAGTACTTC.